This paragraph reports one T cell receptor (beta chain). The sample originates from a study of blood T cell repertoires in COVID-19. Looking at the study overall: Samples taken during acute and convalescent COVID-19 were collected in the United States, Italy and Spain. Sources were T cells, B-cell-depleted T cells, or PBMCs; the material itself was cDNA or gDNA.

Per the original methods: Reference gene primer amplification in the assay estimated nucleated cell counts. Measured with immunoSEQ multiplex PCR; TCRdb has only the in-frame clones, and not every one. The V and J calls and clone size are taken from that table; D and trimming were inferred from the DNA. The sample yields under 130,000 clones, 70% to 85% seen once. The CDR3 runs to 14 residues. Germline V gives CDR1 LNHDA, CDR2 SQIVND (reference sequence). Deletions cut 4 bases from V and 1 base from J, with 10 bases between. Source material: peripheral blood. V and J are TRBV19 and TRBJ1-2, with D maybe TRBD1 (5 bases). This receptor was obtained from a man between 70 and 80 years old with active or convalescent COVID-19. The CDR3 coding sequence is TGTGCCAGTAGTAGGCGACAGCTTAACTATGGCTACACCTTC. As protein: CASSRRQLNYGYTF. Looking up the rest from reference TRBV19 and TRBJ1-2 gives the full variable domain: DGGITQSPKYLFRKEGQNVTLSCEQNLNHDAMYWYRQDPGQGLRLIYYSQIVNDFQKGDIAEGYSVSREKKESFPLTVTSAQKNPTAFYLCASSRRQLNYGYTFGSGTRLTVV.